One and the same sample provided the 19 T cell receptor beta chains below, sequenced in a study of control samples from healthy donors and cancer patients. Clones were sequenced by immunoSEQ multiplex PCR, and TCRdb holds only the in-frame ones, with some missing. The sample comprises roughly 130,000 clones, roughly nine tenths of which are singletons, and approximately 9% rests with the top ten. Sequenced: blood. All receptors derive from a woman younger than 45 in good health.

Concerning this clone: At the DNA level, this CDR3 is encoded by other sequences in the same sample as well. The chain uses TRBV19 and TRBJ2-2, with D perhaps given as TRBD1 or TRBD2 (5 bases each). The CDR3 loop spans 14 amino acids. Germline CDR1 and CDR2: LNHDA and SQIVND (reference sequence). V lost 8 bases to trimming and J lost 0 bases, with 10 bases between them. CDR3 sequence (DNA): TGTGCCAGTTCCGGGACGGCGAACACCGGGGAGCTGTTTTTT. Translating it yields CASSGTANTGELFF.

The genes are TRBV11-3 and TRBJ1-1; tentatively, D is TRBD1 (6 bases). The CDR3 length is 13 residues. V dropped 8 bases and J dropped 6 bases, with 16 bases sitting between them. Germline V gives CDR1 SGHNT, CDR2 YENEEA. CDR3 sequence reads: CASGAWGGAEAFF. The DNA of the CDR3 is TGTGCCAGCGGGGCCTGGGGGGGCGCTGAAGCTTTCTTT.

This chain links TRBV5-6 with TRBJ2-1, with D perhaps matching TRBD1 (5 bases). Deletions cut 4 bases from V and 3 bases from J, with 14 bases between. The CDR3 has 15 residues. CDR1 is SGHDT and CDR2 is YYEEEE in the germline V gene. CDR3: CASSQGVIGYNEQFF. The CDR3 DNA is TGTGCCAGCAGCCAGGGTGTAATCGGCTACAATGAGCAGTTCTTC.

This clone has only a few counts. The chain couples TRBV27 to TRBJ2-7; 9 bases are shared with TRBD2. Germline CDR1 reads MNHEY; CDR2 reads SMNVEV (reference sequence). J lost 2 bases, V lost 4 bases, and 9 bases had no gene match. The CDR3 is made up of 16 amino acids. For the CDR3, the DNA is TGTGCCAGCAGTTCATCGGGGGGACTAGCCCCCTACGAGCAGTACTTC. Its translation: CASSSSGGLAPYEQYF.

The rearrangement uses TRBV9 and TRBJ2-7, with a possible D match to TRBD1 (5 bases). Trimming removed 0 bases from V and 7 bases from J, with 20 bases in between. The CDR3 is made up of 16 amino acids. Germline V gene sequence: CDR1 SGDLS, CDR2 YYNGEE. CDR3 bases: TGTGCCAGCAGCGTAGGTTCGTCGACAGAGTATCGGGAGCAGTACTTC. It is translated as CASSVGSSTEYREQYF. Based on the CDR3 plus reference TRBV9 and TRBJ2-7, the full variable domain is DSGVTQTPKHLITATGQRVTLRCSPRSGDLSVYWYQQSLDQGLQFLIQYYNGEERAKGNILERFSAQQFPDLHSELNLSSLELGDSALYFCASSVGSSTEYREQYFGPGTRLTVT.

This clone was counted between two and nine times. The J gene is TRBJ2-2, the V gene TRBV28; TRBD1 matches 8 bases. Losses at the gene ends were 10 bases for V and 2 bases for J; bases not matched to a gene: 9. This CDR3 region has 15 residues. Per the germline V gene, CDR1 is MDHEN and CDR2 is SYDVKM. The CDR3 protein is CAILRTGINTGELFF. As DNA, the CDR3 is TGTGCCATCCTCCGGACAGGGATAAACACCGGGGAGCTGTTTTTT.

CDR3 loop: CASSDSDRGANVLTF. CDR3 nucleotides: TGTGCCAGCAGTGACAGCGATAGAGGGGCCAACGTCCTGACTTTC. J is TRBJ2-6 and V is TRBV6-4; D unclear. Germline V gene lookup returns CDR1 MRHNA and CDR2 SNTAGT. The CDR3 length is 15 residues. With 2 bases removed from V and 4 bases from J, the gap between germline ends came to 9 bases.

The rearrangement joins TRBV4-1 to TRBJ2-1, with D unclear. V lost 8 bases and J lost 0, with 5 bases in between. This CDR3 contains 12 residues. Looked up from germline, CDR1 is MGHRA and CDR2 is YSYEKL. The CDR3 coding sequence is TGCGCCAGCCGAGGCTCCTACAATGAGCAGTTCTTC. This encodes CASRGSYNEQFF.

This chain uses TRBV7-9 with TRBJ1-2; no clear D. Trimming cost V 0 bases and J 8 bases, with 13 bases left between them. Germline CDR1 SEHNR, CDR2 FQNEAQ (reference sequence). This CDR3 is 14 amino acids long. The CDR3 nucleotides read TGTGCCAGCAGCTTAGCGTTACCAGAAAAAGGCTACACCTTC. This sequence encodes CASSLALPEKGYTF.

V gene TRBV12-2 combines with J gene TRBJ2-3. TRBV12-2 is designated a pseudogene. The CDR3 is 12 amino acids. CDR3 region: CAARVGTDTQYF. The CDR3, as DNA: TGTGCCGCAAGGGTTGGGACAGATACGCAGTATTTT.

The chain employs TRBV28 and TRBJ2-2, with 9 bases lining up with TRBD1. The CDR3 totals 16 residues. The germline CDR1 and CDR2 sequences are MDHEN and SYDVKM. J lost 5 bases, V lost 4 bases, and 8 bases had no gene match. CDR3 protein: CASSSDRGMGTGELFF. The CDR3 DNA reads as TGTGCCAGCAGTTCCGACAGGGGGATGGGGACCGGGGAGCTGTTTTTT. The variable domain in full, with the rest retrieved from reference TRBV28 and TRBJ2-2, is DVKVTQSSRYLVKRTGEKVFLECVQDMDHENMFWYRQDPGLGLRLIYFSYDVKMKEKGDIPEGYSVSREKKERFSLILESASTNQTSMYLCASSSDRGMGTGELFFGEGSRLTVL.

This chain links TRBV2 with TRBJ2-7; possibly TRBD1 for D (8 bases). Germline V gene sequence: CDR1 SNHLY, CDR2 FYNNEI. Trimming left V 2 bases short and J 2 bases short, with 22 bases between. CDR3 length: 18 amino acids. The chain's CDR3 is CASSERQGARREPYEQYF. DNA of the CDR3: TGTGCCAGCAGTGAAAGGCAGGGGGCGCGGCGGGAGCCCTACGAGCAGTACTTC.

J is TRBJ2-1 and V is TRBV5-1; 9 bases are shared with TRBD2. The CDR3 runs to 15 residues. V shed 2 bases and J 3 bases; nucleotides not matched to a gene: 3. Looked up from germline, CDR1 is SGHRS and CDR2 is YFSETQ. The CDR3 is CASSLSSGSYNEQFF. The CDR3 nucleotides are TGCGCCAGCAGCTTAAGTAGCGGGAGCTACAATGAGCAGTTCTTC.

This clone was counted only a few times. J is TRBJ1-2 and V is TRBV25-1, with TRBD1 identical over 7 bases. Trimming at V came to 3 bases and at J to 3 bases, leaving 7 bases not matched to a gene. Germline-derived CDR1 and CDR2 are MGHDK and SYGVNS. This CDR3 has 15 amino acids. This chain's CDR3 is CASSDPLRGDYGYTF. The CDR3 region has the DNA TGTGCCAGCAGTGATCCGCTCAGGGGGGACTATGGCTACACCTTC.

This rearrangement joins TRBV30 to TRBJ1-4; D ambiguous. The CDR3 is 14 residues long. CDR1 is GTSNPN, CDR2 SVGIG, per germline (reference sequence). V shed 1 base and J shed 4 bases, with 10 bases lying between them. The CDR3 loop reads CAWSGGQLNEKLFF. CDR3 DNA sequence: TGTGCCTGGAGTGGAGGGCAGCTTAATGAAAAACTGTTTTTT.

This clone has a single count. Other nucleotide sequences from this sample produce the same CDR3. The gene calls are TRBV7-3 and TRBJ1-3; unclear D gene. The CDR3 covers 16 residues. The germline V gene encodes CDR1 SGHTA and CDR2 FQGTGA. V lost 0 bases, J lost 0 bases, and 9 bases lay in between. This chain's CDR3 is CASSLTGGNSGNTIYF. The CDR3 DNA is TGTGCCAGCAGCTTAACGGGCGGGAACTCTGGAAACACCATATATTTT.

The J gene is TRBJ2-1, the V gene TRBV2; D could derive from TRBD1 or TRBD2 (5 bases each). V shed 1 base and J shed 1 base, with 14 bases lying between them. Germline loops: CDR1 SNHLY, CDR2 FYNNEI. The CDR3 contains 17 residues. CDR3 residues: CASSEGAWGISYNEQFF. The CDR3 DNA reads as TGTGCCAGCAGTGAAGGGGCTTGGGGGATTTCCTACAATGAGCAGTTCTTC.

The count of this clone is one. The chain is built from TRBV27 and TRBJ2-7; D gene ambiguous. This CDR3 comprises 15 residues. Between the trimmed V and J ends, which lost 4 bases and 2 bases, there was a span of 15 bases. Germline assignment: CDR1 MNHEY and CDR2 SMNVEV (reference sequence). The CDR3, as DNA: TGTGCCAGCAGTTCCCAGCGTGGCGACACCTACGAGCAGTACTTC. Its protein is CASSSQRGDTYEQYF.

V is TRBV19 and J is TRBJ1-2; TRBD1 matches at 10 bases. V lost 2 bases and J lost 3; bases outside the gene matches: 3. This CDR3 has 15 amino acids. Germline-derived CDR1 and CDR2 are LNHDA and SQIVND (reference sequence). As DNA, the CDR3 is TGTGCCAGTAGTATAATTGGACAGGGGGACTATGGCTACACCTTC. Protein: CASSIIGQGDYGYTF.